The T cell receptor (beta chain) under discussion was sequenced for a study of blood T cell repertoires in COVID-19 (dated by TCRdb to 2018 to 2021). Background for the entire study: The collaborator samples originated in the United States, Italy and Spain and spanned the acute and convalescent phases of COVID-19. The material from the prospective study consisted of cDNA or gDNA derived from T cells, B-cell-depleted T cells, or PBMCs. Deeply sampled blood TCRbeta repertoires from subjects exposed to, actively infected with, or recovered from COVID-19 were included in the dataset. The repertoires were made available in a free public database intended to serve as a resource for research on the immune response to SARS-CoV-2. The samples were drawn from the first 160 participants of the ongoing ImmuneRACE study and from 950 to 1,500 subjects provided by 6 global collaborators. Sample metadata almost always included a de-identified subject ID, COVID-19 status, age in years and sex. Where available, HLA class I and class II types were taken from metadata supplied by the sample provider and were not determined by assay-based typing.

A remark on this clone: No cognate antigen has been identified for it. Base qualities are not at hand, and no much larger clone is one base apart.

TCRbeta CDR3 regions were amplified from genomic DNA using the immunoSEQ Assay, a bias-controlled multiplex PCR. The authors' analysis ran thus. The number of nucleated cells in each sample was estimated from the amplification of reference gene primers within the assay. To quantify the absolute abundance of each unique TCRbeta CDR3 rearrangement, sequence reads were collapsed and filtered. Productive Simpson clonality was computed per sample as the square root of Simpson's diversity index over productive rearrangements. In its TCRdb copy, this immuneACCESS table keeps in-frame sequences only and misses some clones. Where compared with another copy, unresolved V genes explain less than half of these, and the others have no known cause. V and J calls plus clone size are reproduced from that table; the DNA served to infer D and trimming. The table for this sample lists about 82,000 clones; roughly 80% of them were counted only once. The biggest ten clones account for about a third of the sample.

Between the V and J ends, shortened by 0 bases and 0 bases respectively, the junction contains 8 bases. The CDR3 numbers 15 residues from cysteine through phenylalanine. Only the CDR3 portion is preserved as DNA: 45 bases, with reading frame beginning at the first base. The germline V gene encodes CDR1 SGDLS and CDR2 YYNGEE. In Seattle, one collaborating source enrolled patients while the infection was active and tracked those patients longitudinally over the course of disease. Each collaborating institution followed its own protocols to collect whole blood in K2EDTA tubes. Collaborator samples were shipped for TCRbeta analysis as frozen whole blood, isolated PBMCs, or DNA extracted from either sample type. What the research found in general, with its limitations: The amount of clinical and demographic metadata varied by source and participant and was provided uncurated.

The chain uses TRBV9 and TRBJ2-3, with no D gene named confidently. What was sequenced was peripheral blood. This receptor was obtained from a man aged 60 to 69 with COVID-19, enrolled during active disease. The DNA is as follows: TGTGCCAGCAGCGTAGTAGGAGCTAGCACAGATACGCAGTATTTT. The encoded protein is CASSVVGASTDTQYF.